A selection of T cell receptor beta chains follows, all from one sample in a study of blood T cell repertoires in COVID-19. The protocol was immunoSEQ multiplex PCR, while the TCRdb copy is restricted to in-frame clones and leaves out a portion. Counted here are fewer than 350,000 clones, 80% to 90% occurring once; the ten biggest clones make up more than 10%. The sequencing sample was made of peripheral blood. The receptors derive from a woman aged 30 to 39 with COVID-19, enrolled during active disease. CDR3s include the opening cysteine and the closing phenylalanine or tryptophan. A D gene is named only where the DNA matches it firmly. The size entry is marked missing in some rows and otherwise reads once, few, many or a size class.

CDR3nt	CDR3aa	abundance	v_gene	d_gene	j_gene
TGTGCCAGTTCCGAGGACTCCTATGGCTACACCTTC	CASSEDSYGYTF	NA	TRBV7-9	NA	TRBJ1-2
TGTGCCAGCAGCTTAGCGCGTTCAGATACGCAGTATTTT	CASSLARSDTQYF	once	TRBV7-2	NA	TRBJ2-3
TGTGCCAGCAGTGAAGTCTGGCAGGGCGGCGAGACCCAGTACTTC	CASSEVWQGGETQYF	NA	TRBV6-1	NA	TRBJ2-5
TGTGCCAGTAGTATCGCCGGGACTAGCGGCAACGAGCAGTACTTC	CASSIAGTSGNEQYF	NA	TRBV19	TRBD2	TRBJ2-7
TGTGCTAGTGGTCGGACAACGAACACTGAAGCTTTCTTT	CASGRTTNTEAFF	once	TRBV12-5	NA	TRBJ1-1
TGCGCCAGCAGTGAGTCGACTAGCGGGGGATTCTACGAGCAGTACTTC	CASSESTSGGFYEQYF	NA	TRBV10-2	TRBD2	TRBJ2-7
TGTGCCAGCAGCCACTACGGGGGGGATCATTTGTCCTACGAGCAGTACTTC	CASSHYGGDHLSYEQYF	NA	TRBV14	TRBD2	TRBJ2-7
TGCGCCAGCAGCCGATTTGGAGAGGATGGGGAGCTGTTTTTT	CASSRFGEDGELFF	NA	TRBV5-1	NA	TRBJ2-2
TGCGCCAGCAAAAGACAGGGGGCAGAAGAGACCCAGTACTTC	CASKRQGAEETQYF	NA	TRBV5-1	TRBD1	TRBJ2-5
TGTGCCAGCGGCTCTGGGGGAGGAACTGAAGCTTTCTTT	CASGSGGGTEAFF	NA	TRBV7-9	NA	TRBJ1-1
TGTGCCAGTAGACTATCGGGAGGAATAGAGGAAAAACTGTTTTTT	CASRLSGGIEEKLFF	NA	TRBV19	NA	TRBJ1-4
TGTGCCATCAGTGGATCAGGGGGCGTACGTGCCGGGGAGCTGTTTTTT	CAISGSGGVRAGELFF	NA	TRBV10-3	TRBD1	TRBJ2-2
TGCGCCAGCAGCTTGTCCGGGACAGGGGGTTACGAGCAGTACTTC	CASSLSGTGGYEQYF	once	TRBV5-1	TRBD1	TRBJ2-7
TGCGCCAGCAGCCAAGTGACTACGAACTATGGCTACACCTTC	CASSQVTTNYGYTF	NA	TRBV4-1	NA	TRBJ1-2
TGTGCCAGCAGCCCGAGCGGGGGCTCCTACGAGCAGTACTTC	CASSPSGGSYEQYF	once	TRBV4-2	TRBD2	TRBJ2-7
TGTGCCTGGGGTACAGTCACCTACGAGCAGTACTTC	CAWGTVTYEQYF	once	TRBV30	NA	TRBJ2-7
TGTGCCAGCTCACCTCCGGGACTAGCGGGCAAAATCACAGATACGCAGTATTTT	CASSPPGLAGKITDTQYF	NA	TRBV18	TRBD2	TRBJ2-3
TGTGCCAGCAGTCTAACTCTCAGGGATGGTTCACCCCTCCACTTT	CASSLTLRDGSPLHF	NA	TRBV6-5	NA	TRBJ1-6
TGTGCCAGCAGCGTAGAAGCTTTGGGACTAGCGGGGGGCTACAATGAGCAGTTCTTC	CASSVEALGLAGGYNEQFF	NA	TRBV9	TRBD2	TRBJ2-1
TGTGCCTGGAGTCTACTAGCGGCGAGCACAGATACGCAGTATTTT	CAWSLLAASTDTQYF	NA	TRBV30	TRBD2	TRBJ2-3
TGCGCCAGCAGTGAGTCTTTCGGGGGGGCCGGCTACAATGAGCAGTTCTTC	CASSESFGGAGYNEQFF	NA	TRBV10-1	TRBD2	TRBJ2-1
TGTGCCAGCAGCCCACTGGGCGCAACCTACGAGCAGTACTTC	CASSPLGATYEQYF	NA	TRBV14	NA	TRBJ2-7
TGCGCCAGCAGCTCGGGGGGGTCGGGCAATCAGCCCCAGCATTTT	CASSSGGSGNQPQHF	NA	TRBV10-2	NA	TRBJ1-5
TGTGCCAGCAGGATCGGACAGGGGGTCGGGACCCAGTACTTC	CASRIGQGVGTQYF	NA	TRBV6-1	TRBD1	TRBJ2-5
TGTGCCAGCAGCTTAGTGCCGGGGGGGTACGAGCAGTACTTC	CASSLVPGGYEQYF	NA	TRBV7-8	TRBD2	TRBJ2-7
TGTGCCAGCAGCTTAGGGTTTCGGGGGTACAATGAGCAGTTCTTC	CASSLGFRGYNEQFF	NA	TRBV11-2	NA	TRBJ2-1
TGTGCCAGCAGTTTCGATTACCGGGACAGAGTTTACGAGCAGTACTTC	CASSFDYRDRVYEQYF	NA	TRBV6-5	TRBD1	TRBJ2-7
TGCGCCAGCAGGAGGGGGGGAAGCCAGGGTACCCCCTACAATGAGCAGTTCTTC	CASRRGGSQGTPYNEQFF	NA	TRBV10-2	NA	TRBJ2-1
TGCGCCAGCAGCTCCGGGACAGGGTTCAACGAGCAGTACTTC	CASSSGTGFNEQYF	NA	TRBV5-1	TRBD1	TRBJ2-7
TGTGCCAGCAGCCGCCTCTGGGGGCGCAGCAATCAGCCCCAGCATTTT	CASSRLWGRSNQPQHF	NA	TRBV28	NA	TRBJ1-5
TGTGCCAGCAGCTTATTCCGGGGGGGATACTACAATGAGCAGTTCTTC	CASSLFRGGYYNEQFF	NA	TRBV13	TRBD2	TRBJ2-1
TGCAGCGTCGGCAGGCAGGGCCATGGCTACACCTTC	CSVGRQGHGYTF	NA	TRBV29-1	NA	TRBJ1-2
TGTGCCAGCAGCGTAGGAACAGGGCCCTCCTACGAGCAGTACTTC	CASSVGTGPSYEQYF	NA	TRBV9	NA	TRBJ2-7
TGCGCCAGCAGCTTGCGGGAAGAAAACATTCAGTACTTC	CASSLREENIQYF	NA	TRBV5-1	NA	TRBJ2-4
TGTGCCAGCAGTTACTCGGAGGGGTGGGGAGAGACCCAGTACTTC	CASSYSEGWGETQYF	NA	TRBV6-5	NA	TRBJ2-5
TGTGCCAGCAGCTTGGCTTGGCGAGCGGGGGCTTCGAACACCGGGGAGCTGTTTTTT	CASSLAWRAGASNTGELFF	NA	TRBV5-5	TRBD2	TRBJ2-2
TGTGCCAGCAGCAAAGGCAGGGGAAGATCTCTGTTTTTT	CASSKGRGRSLFF	NA	TRBV21-1	NA	TRBJ2-2
TGCGCCAGCAGCCCAGGGTGGACTAATGAAAAACTGTTTTTT	CASSPGWTNEKLFF	NA	TRBV5-1	NA	TRBJ1-4
TGTGCCAGCACCCCCGGGACAGGGGGCGACGAGCAGTACTTC	CASTPGTGGDEQYF	NA	TRBV5-4	TRBD1	TRBJ2-7
TGTGCCAGCAGCTTACTTACAGGAAACACTGAAGCTTTCTTT	CASSLLTGNTEAFF	NA	TRBV7-9	NA	TRBJ1-1
TGTGCCAGCTCAATCCTAGCGGGGGGAACCACAGATACGCAGTATTTT	CASSILAGGTTDTQYF	NA	TRBV18	TRBD2	TRBJ2-3
TGCGCCAGCAGCCGTTGGACAGGGGTAGGCGGGGAGCTGTTTTTT	CASSRWTGVGGELFF	few	TRBV5-1	TRBD1	TRBJ2-2
TGCGCCAGCAGCTTGGCCGGCCAGGGGGCAGATGAAGCTTTCTTT	CASSLAGQGADEAFF	NA	TRBV5-1	TRBD1	TRBJ1-1
TGTGCCAGTAGTATCGGACTAGCGCAGAATGAGCAGTTCTTC	CASSIGLAQNEQFF	once	TRBV19	TRBD2	TRBJ2-1
TGTGCCAGCAGTTCTGGACTAAGGGGCGCAGATACGCAGTATTTT	CASSSGLRGADTQYF	once	TRBV27	NA	TRBJ2-3
TGTGCCAGCAGCACGACTAGCGGGGGCCCCACAGATACGCAGTATTTT	CASSTTSGGPTDTQYF	once	TRBV5-4	TRBD2	TRBJ2-3
TGTGCCAGCAGCGTAGTAGGTCGATGGGCTTCACCCCTCCACTTT	CASSVVGRWASPLHF	NA	TRBV9	NA	TRBJ1-6
TGTGCCAGCAGCCACGAACAGAACACTGAAGCTTTCTTT	CASSHEQNTEAFF	NA	TRBV2	NA	TRBJ1-1
TGCGCCAGCACCCGGAGGGGGGGCCCGACAGATACGCAGTATTTT	CASTRRGGPTDTQYF	NA	TRBV5-1	NA	TRBJ2-3
TGCGCCAGCAGCCAAGACGGGCAGCCCGGGGGGACCTACGAGCAGTACTTC	CASSQDGQPGGTYEQYF	NA	TRBV4-1	TRBD2	TRBJ2-7